The 13 T cell receptor beta chains reported below all come from one sample, sequenced in a study of Ad26.COV2.S vaccination and SARS-CoV-2 variants. Stated treatment: around 19 received Ad26.COV2.S at low or high dose, single or two shots; 5 received placebo; per-sample allocation not given. Collection of samples fell on day 63 after the first vaccine or placebo injection. Sequenced by immunoSEQ multiplex PCR; TCRdb stores in-frame clones only, minus some. The table includes about 390,000 clones, around 93% detected once. Here the sequenced sample was peripheral blood, taken in a trial of Ad26.COV2.S vaccine versus placebo. The receptors come from a person between 18 and 59 years old who received the Ad26.COV2.S COVID-19 vaccine or a placebo.

In its sample, this clone was seen a few times. The chain carries TRBV7-7 and TRBJ2-7, with 8 bases identical to TRBD1. The germline CDR1 and CDR2 sequences are SSHAT and FNYEAQ (reference sequence). J lost 3 bases, V lost 7 bases, and 8 bases had no gene match. This CDR3 comprises 14 residues. The CDR3 DNA reads as TGTGCCAGCACCGTCAGGGGGCTTGACTACGAGCAGTACTTC. Translating it yields CASTVRGLDYEQYF.

The table lists this clone with a count of one. The V call is TRBV5-4, the J call TRBJ2-1; 7 bases align to TRBD1. V shed 6 bases and J 1 base; nucleotides not matched to a gene: 7. CDR3 length: 15 residues. Germline lookup yields CDR1 SGHNT and CDR2 YYREEE (reference sequence). The CDR3: CASTAPRGSYNEQFF. DNA for the CDR3: TGTGCCAGCACCGCGCCCAGGGGGTCCTACAATGAGCAGTTCTTC.

The chain links TRBV5-1 to TRBJ2-2; 11 bases align to TRBD2. Germline values: CDR1 SGHRS, CDR2 YFSETQ. V dropped 4 bases and J dropped 4; count of bases not matched to a gene: 15. The CDR3 runs to 19 residues. This CDR3 reads CASSLRTSGGPQFTGELFF. The DNA for the CDR3 is TGCGCCAGCAGCCTTCGAACTAGCGGGGGACCTCAATTCACCGGGGAGCTGTTTTTT.

V and J are TRBV27 and TRBJ2-2; tentative D call: TRBD2 (6 bases). V lost 3 bases and J 6 bases, leaving 11 bases between the germline ends. Germline CDR1 is MNHEY and CDR2 is SMNVEV (reference sequence). The CDR3 is 14 residues long. The CDR3 DNA is TGTGCCAGCAGTTTTCGACTAGAATCCGGGGAGCTGTTTTTT. The encoded protein is CASSFRLESGELFF.

This clone was seen only once. The V gene is TRBV3-1 (or the pseudogene TRBV3-2), the J gene TRBJ1-3; D may be TRBD1 (6 bases). The ends were cut back, 3 bases at V and 0 bases at J, with 15 bases in the middle. The germline V gene has CDR1 LGHDT and CDR2 YNNKEL (reference sequence). The CDR3 runs to 17 residues. The CDR3 DNA sequence: TGTGCCAGCAGCCATCCTCGAGGACAGTTCTCTGGAAACACCATATATTTT. It translates to CASSHPRGQFSGNTIYF.

The V call is TRBV6-5, the J call TRBJ1-1; no clear D gene. Germline loops: CDR1 MNHEY, CDR2 SVGAGI. The germline V and J ends were trimmed by 2 bases and 0 bases, with 4 bases remaining between them. The CDR3 spans 13 residues. CDR3 loop: CASSYTVNTEAFF. The CDR3 DNA reads as TGTGCCAGCAGTTACACAGTGAACACTGAAGCTTTCTTT.

The chain uses TRBV15 and TRBJ1-2; D not resolved. This CDR3 is 15 amino acids long. Germline loops: CDR1 LNHNV, CDR2 YYDKDF (reference sequence). Trimming took off 0 bases at V and 0 bases at J, with 8 bases between the two ends. Here the CDR3 reads CATSRDFPANYGYTF. The CDR3, as DNA: TGTGCCACCAGCAGAGATTTCCCTGCTAACTATGGCTACACCTTC.

The count of this clone is one. The chain uses TRBV7-2 and TRBJ2-3; D unresolved. CDR3 length equals 13 residues. V shed 5 bases and J shed 6 bases, with 12 bases lying between them. CDR1 and CDR2 (germline): SGHTA, FQGNSA. For the CDR3, the DNA is TGTGCCAGCAGCCCTGGGTATCCCGATACGCAGTATTTT. It translates to CASSPGYPDTQYF.

The chain recombines TRBV27 with TRBJ1-1; weak D call: TRBD1 (5 bases). The CDR3 length is 14 residues. Germline V lookup: CDR1 MNHEY, CDR2 SMNVEV (reference sequence). V shed 8 bases and J shed 2 bases, with 15 bases lying between them. CDR3 in amino acids: CASYYGGLNTEAFF. DNA of the CDR3: TGTGCCAGCTACTACGGGGGACTAAACACTGAAGCTTTCTTT.

The rearrangement uses TRBV3-1 (or the pseudogene TRBV3-2) and TRBJ1-1; 7 nucleotides match TRBD1. Germline V gene data show CDR1 as LGHDT and CDR2 as YNNKEL (reference sequence). The CDR3 is 15 amino acids. V lost 6 bases and J lost 1; bases outside the gene matches: 8. The chain's CDR3 is CASRERTGENTEAFF. The CDR3 nucleotides read TGTGCCAGCAGAGAACGAACAGGGGAGAACACTGAAGCTTTCTTT.

The V gene is TRBV10-1, the J gene TRBJ2-3, with 9 bases lining up with TRBD2. The CDR3 is made up of 16 amino acids. The V and J ends lost 0 bases and 7 bases, in that order; junction bases with no gene match: 8. Germline V gene lookup returns CDR1 WNHNN and CDR2 SYGVQD (reference sequence). The DNA for the CDR3 is TGCGCCAGCAGTGAGTCAGCGGGGGGCGCCTGGAATACGCAGTATTTT. Translation gives CASSESAGGAWNTQYF.

J is TRBJ2-7 and V is TRBV9; TRBD1 aligns across 8 bases. There are 13 residues in the CDR3. J was trimmed by 5 bases and V by 2 bases; bases with no gene match: 3. The germline V gene encodes CDR1 SGDLS and CDR2 YYNGEE. The CDR3 DNA reads as TGTGCCAGCAGCGTCCGACAGGGGCACGAGCAGTACTTC. Translation: CASSVRQGHEQYF.

The chain recombines TRBV7-2 with TRBJ2-1, with a tentative D call TRBD1 (6 bases). Germline lookup yields CDR1 SGHTA and CDR2 FQGNSA. The CDR3 has 13 amino acids. The germline V and J ends were trimmed by 3 bases and 6 bases, with 9 bases remaining between them. The CDR3: CASSFLGGNEQFF. CDR3 DNA: TGTGCCAGCAGCTTCCTAGGGGGCAATGAGCAGTTCTTC. The full variable domain, with the rest looked up from reference TRBV7-2 and TRBJ2-1, is GAGVSQSPSNKVTEKGKDVELRCDPISGHTALYWYRQSLGQGLEFLIYFQGNSAPDKSGLPSDRFSAERTGGSVSTLTIQRTQQEDSAVYLCASSFLGGNEQFFGPGTRLTVL.